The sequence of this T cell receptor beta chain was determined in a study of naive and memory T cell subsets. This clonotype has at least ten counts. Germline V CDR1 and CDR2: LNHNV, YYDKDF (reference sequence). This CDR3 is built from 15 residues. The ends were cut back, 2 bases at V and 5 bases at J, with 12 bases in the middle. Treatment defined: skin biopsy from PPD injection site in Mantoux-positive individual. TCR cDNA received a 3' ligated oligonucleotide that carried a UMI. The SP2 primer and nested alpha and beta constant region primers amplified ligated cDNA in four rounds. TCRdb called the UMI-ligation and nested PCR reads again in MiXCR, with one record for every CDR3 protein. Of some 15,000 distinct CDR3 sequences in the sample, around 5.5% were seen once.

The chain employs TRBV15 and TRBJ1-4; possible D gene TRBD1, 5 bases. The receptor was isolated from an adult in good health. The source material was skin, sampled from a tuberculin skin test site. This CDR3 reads CATSRSRDGNEKLFF. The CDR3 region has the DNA TGTGCCACCAGCAGATCCCGGGACGGAAATGAAAAACTGTTTTTT.